Following are 26 T cell receptor beta chains from one sample sequenced in a study of tumor-infiltrating lymphocytes in primary liver carcinoma. Between 20 and 30 mg of unsorted bulk tissue served as the source from which RNA and DNA were co-extracted. A constant-region primer primed TCR beta cDNA synthesis from about 530 ng of total RNA. Slightly modified ARM-PCR with three nested multiplex PCR rounds yielded TCR beta libraries. Each of the first two PCR rounds ran approximately 10 cycles with TRBV1-TRBV30 forward and C-beta reverse primers. TCRdb redid the calling of the multiplex PCR reads with MiXCR, one entry per CDR3 protein. The sample consists of roughly 91,000 distinct CDR3 sequences, more than 65% of them appearing once. Sequencing input: liver tumor tissue from sampling region 5. The subset was: tumor region T5, tumor centre. These receptors originate from a woman aged 55-75 years with primary liver carcinoma and hepatitis B virus infection.

As to this clonotype: One junction end does not reproduce the germline sequence, and a read error may be involved. V and J are TRBV7-9 and TRBJ1-4; D is unresolved. The CDR3 contains 15 residues. CDR1 and CDR2 from the germline V gene are SEHNR and FQNEAQ (reference sequence). The CDR3 DNA reads TGTGCCTGCAGCTCCTGGGCAGTACCTAATGAAAAACTGTTTTTT. Encoded protein: CACSSWAVPNEKLFF.

This clonotype was seen only once. A much more abundant neighbour one base away suggests this may be a read error. The chain recombines TRBV28 with TRBJ1-1; D is ambiguous. V was pared by 5 bases and J by 0 bases, with 16 bases between. The CDR3 sequence is 16 residues long. From germline, CDR1 is MDHEN and CDR2 SYDVKM. CDR3: CASSLPRATLNTEAFF. CDR3 DNA sequence: TGTGCCAGCAGTCTCCCCCGGGCGACCTTGAACACTGAAGCTTTCTTT.

Concerning this clonotype itself: One junction end disagrees with the germline gene, perhaps due to a read error. The chain links TRBV4-1 to TRBJ2-7, with 9 nucleotides matching TRBD1. The germline CDR1 and CDR2 sequences are MGHRA and YSYEKL. The CDR3 covers 15 residues. The CDR3 here is CVSSQGGQGYYEQYF. Here the CDR3 DNA reads TGCGTCAGCAGCCAAGGGGGACAGGGCTATTACGAGCAGTACTTC.

As to this clonotype: A read error may be the cause here, since a much bigger clone is one base away. The chain joins TRBV12-3 or TRBV12-4 to TRBJ2-7, with TRBD2 identical over 10 bases. The CDR3 runs to 13 residues. The CDR3 DNA reads TGTGCCAGCGGCGGGACTAGCGTCTACGGGCAGTACTTC. Translated: CASGGTSVYGQYF.

Remarks on this clonotype: The CDR3 end shows no conserved phenylalanine or tryptophan, and so a read error is likely. V usage is TRBV11-3 and J usage is TRBJ1-1, with TRBD1 as a possible D gene (5 bases). V was pared by 5 bases and J by 6 bases, with 19 bases between. This CDR3 comprises 15 residues. Germline CDR1 and CDR2: SGHNT and YENEEA. CDR3: CASSLGRTGVPEAFI. The CDR3 DNA sequence: TGTGCCAGCAGCCTAGGTAGGACGGGGGTTCCTGAAGCTTTCATT.

Regarding this clonotype: The junction shows a germline mismatch at one end, possibly a read error. The chain employs TRBV10-2 and TRBJ2-3; 7 nucleotides agree with TRBD1. The CDR3 sequence is 17 residues long. CDR1 WSHSY and CDR2 SAAADI come from the germline V gene. The CDR3, as DNA: TGCGCCAGCAGTGTCATACCACAGGGATCTGGGACAGATACGCAGTTTTTT. This translates into CASSVIPQGSGTDTQFF.

As concerns this clonotype: The junction shows a germline mismatch at one end, possibly a read error. The rearrangement uses TRBV14 and TRBJ2-5; TRBD2 aligns across 7 bases. The CDR3 length is 16 residues. CDR1 and CDR2 from the germline V gene are SGHDN and FVKESK. CDR3 DNA sequence: TGTGCCAGCTGCCAAGGCGTGACGGGAGGCGACAAGACCCAGTACTTC. Translation: CASCQGVTGGDKTQYF.

A note on this clonotype: A junction boundary mismatches the germline segment, possibly from a read error. The chain has TRBV2 and TRBJ2-5; 7 positions agree with TRBD1. The length of the CDR3 is 12 residues. CDR1 is SNHLY, CDR2 FYNNEI, per germline. The CDR3 loop is CASSYRGEAQYF. CDR3 nucleotide sequence: TGTGCCAGCAGCTACAGGGGAGAGGCCCAGTACTTC.

Notes on this clonotype: One end of the junction is discordant with germline, which a read error may explain. The V and J genes are TRBV6-6 and TRBJ2-5; 9 bases match TRBD1. The CDR3 covers 15 residues. Germline assignment: CDR1 MNHNY and CDR2 SVGAGI (reference sequence). This CDR3 is CVSSTKTGGLETQYF. The DNA for the CDR3 is TGTGTCAGCAGTACAAAAACAGGGGGCCTAGAGACCCAGTACTTC.

The chain carries TRBV5-1 and TRBJ2-4, with D unresolved. CDR3 length: 17 amino acids. Trimming removed 2 bases from V and 3 bases from J, with 18 bases in between. Per germline, CDR1 SGHRS and CDR2 YFSETQ. CDR3 DNA: TGCGCCAGCAGCTTATCTACAAGTGATGTGGTCAAAAACATTCAGTACTTC. As protein: CASSLSTSDVVKNIQYF.

In regard to this clonotype: Sequence at one end of the junction differs from germline and may be a read error. The V gene is TRBV11-3, the J gene TRBJ2-1, with TRBD2 matching 8 bases. Germline V gene data show CDR1 as SGHNT and CDR2 as YENEEA. The CDR3 extends over 15 amino acids. The CDR3 reads CASSLGISGKLEQSF. CDR3 nucleotide sequence: TGTGCCAGCAGCTTAGGAATTAGCGGGAAGCTCGAGCAGTCCTTC. Combining the CDR3 with reference TRBV11-3 and TRBJ2-1 gives the whole variable domain EAGVVQSPRYKIIEKKQPVAFWCNPISGHNTLYWYLQNLGQGPELLIRYENEEAVDDSQLPKDRFSAERLKGVDSTLKIQPAELGDSAVYLCASSLGISGKLEQSFGPGTRLTVL.

Comments on this clonotype: Compared with germline, one end of the junction differs, possibly owing to a read error. The J gene is TRBJ2-2, the V gene TRBV11-1, with D perhaps matching TRBD2 (5 bases). Per the germline V gene, CDR1 is SGHAT and CDR2 is FQDESV (reference sequence). The CDR3 length is 17 residues. Here the CDR3 reads CASRNACKKDSTGELFW. The CDR3 coding sequence is TGTGCCAGCAGGAACGCTTGTAAAAAAGACTCCACCGGGGAGCTGTTTTGG.

On this clonotype: The conserved phenylalanine or tryptophan normally closing the CDR3 is absent here, so this likely arose from a read error. The J gene is TRBJ2-7, the V gene TRBV5-6, with TRBD2 matching 7 bases. The germline V gene has CDR1 SGHDT and CDR2 YYEEEE. This CDR3 has 15 amino acids. CDR3: CTSSSRIAGSYEQYL. The CDR3 DNA reads as TGTACCAGCAGCTCCCGGATAGCGGGCTCCTACGAGCAGTACCTC.

V usage is TRBV28 and J usage is TRBJ2-1, with D hard to call. V dropped 5 bases and J dropped 0 bases, with 11 bases sitting between them. Germline CDR1 MDHEN, CDR2 SYDVKM. The length of the CDR3 is 15 residues. CDR3 loop: CASSHQKDSYNEQFF. The DNA for the CDR3 is TGTGCCAGCAGTCATCAAAAAGACTCCTACAATGAGCAGTTCTTC.

Ten or more counts support this clonotype. This chain joins TRBV12-3 or TRBV12-4 and TRBJ2-1; possible D gene TRBD2, 7 bases. CDR3 size: 15 residues. V shed 7 bases and J shed 4 bases, with 17 bases lying between them. The CDR3 spells CASKGGGQKYNEQFF. The CDR3 DNA sequence: TGTGCCAGCAAAGGGGGGGGGCAGAAGTACAATGAGCAGTTCTTC.

This clonotype came up once. The CDR3 carries no conserved terminal phenylalanine or tryptophan, so it likely arises from a read error. J is TRBJ2-3 and V is TRBV5-4, with no clear D. Germline assignment: CDR1 SGHNT and CDR2 YYREEE (reference sequence). The CDR3 loop spans 13 amino acids. CDR3 bases: TGTGCCGGCAGCACCCCGGCCGTCGATACGCAGTATCTT. This codes for CAGSTPAVDTQYL.

As concerns this clonotype: The CDR3 ends on some other residue instead of the conserved phenylalanine or tryptophan, so this is likely a read error. This chain joins TRBV11-3 and TRBJ2-3; D unresolved. This CDR3 comprises 12 residues. CDR1 SGHNT and CDR2 YENEEA come from the germline V gene. The CDR3 spells CTSSLDADTQYY. The CDR3 region has the DNA TGTACCAGCAGCTTAGATGCTGATACGCAGTATTAT.

This chain uses TRBV5-1 with TRBJ2-2, with D tentatively TRBD2 (6 bases). In germline, CDR1 is SGHRS, CDR2 YFSETQ. This CDR3 has 13 amino acids. V shed 7 bases and J shed 1 base, with 8 bases lying between them. CDR3 amino acids: CASCSGNTGELFF. CDR3 bases: TGCGCCAGCTGTAGCGGGAACACCGGGGAGCTGTTTTTT.

The V gene is TRBV5-1, the J gene TRBJ2-2, with D possibly matching TRBD2 (6 bases). The germline V and J ends were trimmed by 4 bases and 4 bases, with 20 bases remaining between them. CDR3 length equals 17 residues. CDR1 is SGHRS, CDR2 YFSETQ, per germline. The CDR3 loop reads CASSTQLSGAGTGELFF. CDR3 nucleotide sequence: TGCGCCAGCAGCACACAACTGTCGGGAGCAGGCACCGGGGAGCTGTTTTTT.

V and J are TRBV6-1 and TRBJ2-4, with 10 bases identical to TRBD2. With V trimmed by 6 bases and J by 3 bases, 8 bases remained unmatched. The CDR3 runs to 16 residues. CDR1 is MNHNS, CDR2 SASEGT, per germline. The CDR3 reads CASRTGTSVGKNIQYF. The CDR3 DNA sequence: TGTGCCAGCAGAACTGGGACTAGCGTGGGCAAAAACATTCAGTACTTC.

As for this clonotype: One junction end disagrees with the germline gene, perhaps due to a read error. The chain couples TRBV5-1 to TRBJ1-3, with 8 bases matching TRBD1. CDR3 length: 13 amino acids. Germline CDR1 is SGHRS and CDR2 is YFSETQ. CDR3 region: CASSQGAGNTICF. The CDR3 DNA reads TGCGCCAGCAGCCAGGGGGCCGGAAACACCATATGTTTT.

This clonotype appeared a single time. The junction does not match germline at one end; this may be a read error. The chain links TRBV28 to TRBJ2-2, with 10 bases that match TRBD2. This CDR3 comprises 14 residues. Germline CDR1 MDHEN, CDR2 SYDVKM. The CDR3 loop reads CACRSGRDTVELFF. CDR3 DNA sequence: TGTGCATGCCGGAGCGGGAGGGACACCGTGGAGCTGTTTTTT.

Regarding this clonotype: This CDR3 is missing its conserved last phenylalanine or tryptophan, likely due to a read error. The chain carries TRBV6-1 and TRBJ1-5, with 8 bases lining up with TRBD1. CDR3 size: 17 residues. Germline CDR1 is MNHNS and CDR2 is SASEGT. J lost 5 bases, V lost 3 bases, and 12 bases had no gene match. This CDR3 is CASSDRGTWDRYQPQHI. In DNA, the CDR3 is TGTGCCAGCAGTGATCGCGGGACCTGGGACAGGTATCAGCCCCAGCATATT.

The chain recombines TRBV28 with TRBJ1-2; 7 nucleotides align to TRBD1. CDR1 MDHEN and CDR2 SYDVKM come from the germline V gene. Losses at the gene ends were 3 bases for V and 0 bases for J; bases not matched to a gene: 16. This CDR3 region has 19 residues. The CDR3 sequence is CASSFPVGRGTLTNYGYTF. The CDR3 DNA reads as TGTGCCAGCAGTTTCCCCGTCGGCAGGGGGACCCTCACTAACTATGGCTACACCTTC.

Comments on this clonotype: The junction and the germline gene differ at one end; a read error may be behind it. The rearrangement joins TRBV29-1 to TRBJ2-3; D gene unclear. This CDR3 is built from 14 residues. Germline assignment: CDR1 SQVTM and CDR2 ANQGSEA. The CDR3 region is CNVVFACSTDTQYF. CDR3 in DNA: TGCAACGTTGTTTTCGCATGTAGCACAGATACGCAGTACTTT.

On this clonotype: Germline and junction disagree at one end, which may indicate a read error. J is TRBJ2-1 and V is TRBV6-6; D might be TRBD1 (5 bases). Looked up from germline, CDR1 is MNHNY and CDR2 is SVGAGI (reference sequence). The CDR3 has 17 residues. The CDR3 nucleotides are TGTGCCAGCAGTTATACGGCAAGGGGCTCGCCCTACAATGAGCAGTTCTTT. It is translated as CASSYTARGSPYNEQFF.